This T cell receptor (beta chain) is drawn from a study of OX40 agonist ivuxolimab in advanced cancers. Across the whole study: The patients received agonistic anti-OX40 (CD134) antibody ivuxolimab.

The table came from immunoSEQ multiplex PCR; TCRdb's copy has only in-frame clones and leaves some out. Of roughly 71,000 clones listed, about 85% were seen once; the top ten hold 0.95% to 1.3%. This clone was recorded many times. Looked up from germline, CDR1 is MNHNS and CDR2 is SASEGT. The length of the CDR3 is 15 residues. V was trimmed by 6 bases and J by 6 bases, leaving 17 bases between them. The J gene is TRBJ2-2, the V gene TRBV6-1, with D possibly matching TRBD2 (5 bases). The clonotype originates from an adult with an advanced solid tumor such as melanoma, head and neck, liver or kidney cancer. The sequenced sample was CD4+ or CD8+ T cells sorted from blood, obtained in a trial of the OX40 agonist ivuxolimab. The DNA of the CDR3 is TGTGCCAGCAGGCGGGCGCATCAAATGGCCGGGGAGCTGTTTTTT. It translates to CASRRAHQMAGELFF.